This entry lists 4 T cell receptor beta chains sequenced from one sample in a study of T cell changes during pregnancy in multiple sclerosis. Clones were read by immunoSEQ multiplex PCR, and TCRdb kept only the in-frame ones, dropping some. This sample has 91,000 or so clones, with around 94% found just once. Material: peripheral blood, obtained after pregnancy. These receptors all come from a female donor with multiple sclerosis, enrolled in a pregnancy study.

The chain couples TRBV14 to TRBJ2-1, with D perhaps TRBD2 (7 bases). Looked up from germline, CDR1 is SGHDN and CDR2 is FVKESK. V shed 3 bases and J shed 10 bases, with 13 bases lying between them. The CDR3 is 13 amino acids. In DNA form, the CDR3 reads TGTGCCAGCAGCCATAGGGGGGGCACGGAGCAGTTCTTC. It specifies CASSHRGGTEQFF.

The J gene is TRBJ2-2, the V gene TRBV5-1, with D perhaps TRBD2 (5 bases). CDR1 SGHRS and CDR2 YFSETQ come from the germline V gene. Trimming cost V 3 bases and J 2 bases, with 14 bases left between them. The CDR3 is 16 amino acids. As DNA, the CDR3 is TGCGCCAGCAGCTCCCGTTCTAGCCCTAACACCGGGGAGCTGTTTTTT. It is translated as CASSSRSSPNTGELFF.

The table lists this clone with a few counts. The J gene is TRBJ2-4, the V gene TRBV4-3; 8 bases line up with TRBD1. The CDR3 spans 19 residues. Per germline, CDR1 LGHNA and CDR2 YSLEER. With 1 base clipped from V and 0 bases from J, the junction kept 11 bases outside the gene matches. The CDR3 spells CASSQGVPGTGRAKNIQYF. The CDR3 DNA follows: TGCGCCAGCAGCCAAGGAGTACCCGGGACAGGCAGAGCCAAAAACATTCAGTACTTC.

V and J are TRBV7-2 and TRBJ1-1; D unresolved. Germline-derived CDR1 and CDR2 are SGHTA and FQGNSA. The CDR3 runs to 14 residues. Trimming left V 1 base short and J 7 bases short, with 13 bases between. CDR3 coding DNA: TGTGCCAGCAGCTTAGGCTGGGCCGAGGGTGAAGCTTTCTTT. Encoded protein: CASSLGWAEGEAFF.